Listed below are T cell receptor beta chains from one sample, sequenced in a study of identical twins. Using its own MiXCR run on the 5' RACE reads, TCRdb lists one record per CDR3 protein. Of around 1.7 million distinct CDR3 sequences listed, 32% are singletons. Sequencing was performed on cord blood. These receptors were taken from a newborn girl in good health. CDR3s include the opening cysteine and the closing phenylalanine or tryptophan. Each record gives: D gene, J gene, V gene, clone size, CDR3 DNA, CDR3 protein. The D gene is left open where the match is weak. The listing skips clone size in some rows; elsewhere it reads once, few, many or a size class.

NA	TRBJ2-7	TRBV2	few	TGTGCCAGCAAGACACAGGTCGAGCAGTACTTC	CASKTQVEQYF
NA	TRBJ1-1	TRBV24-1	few	TGTGCCACCAGTGATTTCGGTCGCCGGATGAACACTGAAGCTTTCTTT	CATSDFGRRMNTEAFF
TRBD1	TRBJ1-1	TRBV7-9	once	TGTGCCAGCAGCAACCGGGACAGTAACACTGAAGCTTTCTTT	CASSNRDSNTEAFF
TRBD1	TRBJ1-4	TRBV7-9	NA	TGTGCCAGCAGCTTAGGCACAGGGGGCCAGGAAAAACTGTTTTTT	CASSLGTGGQEKLFF
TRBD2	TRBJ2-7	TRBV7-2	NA	TGTGCCAGCAGCTTAGGTGGTAGCGGGGGGTCCCATCGCGAGCAGTACTTC	CASSLGGSGGSHREQYF
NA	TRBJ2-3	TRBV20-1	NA	TGCAGTGCTAACAACGCCGGGCGGACAGATACGCAGTATTTT	CSANNAGRTDTQYF
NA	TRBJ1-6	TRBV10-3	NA	TGTGCCATCAGTGAGAAAGGACCCGGGCGTAATTCACCCCCCCACTTT	CAISEKGPGRNSPPHF
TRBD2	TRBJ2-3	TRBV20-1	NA	TGCAGTGCTAGGGATCGGGGGACTAGCGATACGCAGTATTTT	CSARDRGTSDTQYF
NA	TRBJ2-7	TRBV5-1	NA	TGCGCCAGCAGCTTCAGGGAGGGGGCCAATGAGCAGTACTTC	CASSFREGANEQYF
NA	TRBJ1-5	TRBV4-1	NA	TGCGCCAGCAGCCAAGGTAGGGGGGCGAGGAATCAGCCCCAGCATTTT	CASSQGRGARNQPQHF
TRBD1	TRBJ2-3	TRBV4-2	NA	TGTGCCAGCAGCCAAGAGGACAGGGGGCAAAGCACAGATACGCAGTATTTT	CASSQEDRGQSTDTQYF
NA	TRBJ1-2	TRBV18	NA	TGTGCCAGCTCACCGCTTGACAGGAACTATGGCTACACCTTC	CASSPLDRNYGYTF
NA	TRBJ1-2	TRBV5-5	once	TGTGCCAGCGGATATGACGGCGCAGATGGCTACACCTTC	CASGYDGADGYTF